The 30 T cell receptor beta chains presented below share a single source sample, sequenced in a study of shared clonotypes between healthy human individuals. Sequenced by immunoSEQ multiplex PCR; TCRdb stores in-frame clones only, minus some. The table lists over a million clones, more than 60% of them singletons. The sequenced sample was memory CD4+ T cells sorted from blood. Subset: CD45RA-negative fraction. The receptors shown here come from a man between 18 and 35 years old in good health.

The J gene is TRBJ2-2, the V gene TRBV10-3; TRBD2 matches at 11 bases. The CDR3 extends over 16 amino acids. J was trimmed by 4 bases and V by 4 bases; bases with no gene match: 5. In germline, CDR1 is ENHRY, CDR2 SYGVKD. CDR3 amino acids: CAISAASGGTTGELFF. CDR3 nucleotide sequence: TGTGCCATCAGTGCGGCTAGCGGGGGGACCACCGGGGAGCTGTTTTTT.

This clone was seen just once. The V call is TRBV5-8, the J call TRBJ2-5, with D possibly matching TRBD1 (5 bases). Germline values: CDR1 SGHTS, CDR2 YDEGEE. There are 14 residues in the CDR3. Trimming pared 0 bases from V and 2 bases from J, leaving 8 bases between. The DNA of the CDR3 is TGTGCCAGCAGCTTGGGACAGAAACAAGAGACCCAGTACTTC. It yields the protein CASSLGQKQETQYF.

The chain couples TRBV5-1 to TRBJ2-7; 7 nucleotides match TRBD1. In germline, CDR1 is SGHRS, CDR2 YFSETQ. V lost 4 bases, J lost 1 base, and 5 bases stayed unmatched. The CDR3 runs 14 residues. Here the CDR3 DNA reads TGCGCCAGCAGCACACCGGGACAGTCCTACGAGCAGTACTTC. Its translation is CASSTPGQSYEQYF.

The J gene is TRBJ2-4, the V gene TRBV25-1; TRBD1 aligns across 9 bases. The CDR3 covers 15 residues. J gave up 7 bases and V 3 bases, and 7 bases lay outside the gene matches. Germline V CDR1 and CDR2: MGHDK, SYGVNS. For the CDR3, the DNA is TGTGCCAGCAGTGATACACAGGGGGCTTGGAACATTCAGTACTTC. Its protein product is CASSDTQGAWNIQYF.

The rearrangement links TRBV28 to TRBJ1-3, with D maybe TRBD1 (6 bases). The V gene lost 8 bases and the J gene lost 3 bases, with 8 bases spanning the gap. The CDR3 consists of 12 residues. Germline V gene data show CDR1 as MDHEN and CDR2 as SYDVKM. The CDR3 loop is CASQGFGNTIYF. The CDR3 DNA follows: TGTGCCAGCCAGGGGTTTGGAAACACCATATATTTT.

This clone was seen a single time. The CDR3: CASMRDSSGNTIYF. The CDR3 DNA follows: TGTGCCAGTATGAGGGACAGCTCTGGAAACACCATATATTTT. The chain carries TRBV19 and TRBJ1-3, with TRBD1 identical over 7 bases. This CDR3 is 14 amino acids long. Germline V lookup: CDR1 LNHDA, CDR2 SQIVND (reference sequence). The V and J ends lost 7 bases and 0 bases, in that order; junction bases with no gene match: 3.

This chain uses TRBV11-2 with TRBJ1-3; 9 bases map to TRBD1. The V gene end was trimmed by 5 bases and the J gene end by 6 bases; junction bases not matched to a gene: 14. This CDR3 has 17 amino acids. Germline-derived CDR1 and CDR2 are SGHAT and FQNNGV. The CDR3 coding sequence is TGTGCCAGCAGCACCCCCGGGACAGGGACCCTTGCAAACACCATATATTTT. This codes for CASSTPGTGTLANTIYF.

The V and J genes are TRBV5-1 and TRBJ1-1; 7 nucleotides agree with TRBD1. The germline gives CDR1 SGHRS, CDR2 YFSETQ. The CDR3 covers 16 residues. The ends lost 5 bases at V and 4 bases at J; junction bases unmatched: 14. CDR3: CASRKRTGEGGTEAFF. CDR3 DNA: TGCGCCAGCAGGAAAAGAACAGGGGAAGGAGGCACTGAAGCTTTCTTT.

The chain combines TRBV9 with TRBJ2-1; 7 bases match TRBD2. Unmatched junction bases numbered 18, after V lost 3 bases and J lost 9 bases. This CDR3 has 17 amino acids. The germline gives CDR1 SGDLS, CDR2 YYNGEE. Here the CDR3 reads CASSGASVGAGKSEQFF. In DNA form, the CDR3 reads TGTGCCAGCAGCGGAGCTTCGGTTGGAGCGGGGAAGAGTGAGCAGTTCTTC.

CDR3 residues: CASSDSWEKGTGTNQPQHF. The DNA of the CDR3 is TGTGCCAGCAGTGACTCCTGGGAGAAGGGGACAGGGACTAATCAGCCCCAGCATTTT. The rearrangement joins TRBV6-4 to TRBJ1-5, with 9 bases matching TRBD1. Germline CDR1 is MRHNA and CDR2 is SNTAGT. The CDR3 length is 19 residues. V was pared by 0 bases and J by 4 bases, with 13 bases of the junction left unmatched.

This clone has only one observation. This chain links TRBV28 with TRBJ2-3, with D perhaps TRBD1 or TRBD2 (5 bases each). The CDR3 has 12 amino acids. Germline CDR1 MDHEN, CDR2 SYDVKM. The V and J ends lost 6 bases and 14 bases respectively, with 18 bases between them. Here the CDR3 reads CASRGTAETWYF. The CDR3 DNA is TGTGCCAGCAGAGGGACCGCCGAGACTTGGTATTTT.

The chain links TRBV2 to TRBJ2-5; 11 bases agree with TRBD2. The CDR3 consists of 15 residues. Germline values: CDR1 SNHLY, CDR2 FYNNEI. The V and J ends lost 5 bases and 2 bases, in that order; junction bases with no gene match: 4. CDR3 loop: CASSLSGRGQETQYF. The CDR3 DNA sequence: TGTGCCAGCAGTCTTAGCGGGAGGGGTCAAGAGACCCAGTACTTC.

The rearrangement joins TRBV27 to TRBJ2-3; no definite D call. The V gene lost 10 bases and the J gene lost 2 bases, with 19 bases spanning the gap. CDR3 length: 15 residues. Germline lookup yields CDR1 MNHEY and CDR2 SMNVEV (reference sequence). The CDR3 spells CATTPRSQNTDTQYF. The CDR3 region has the DNA TGTGCCACCACCCCCAGATCCCAAAACACAGATACGCAGTATTTT.

The chain combines TRBV7-2 with TRBJ2-1; TRBD1 is a possible D gene (6 bases). The CDR3 contains 15 residues. CDR1 is SGHTA, CDR2 FQGNSA, per germline. V was trimmed by 5 bases and J by 7 bases, leaving 18 bases between them. CDR3 amino acids: CASSLTGKGRNEQFF. In nucleotides, the CDR3 is TGTGCCAGCAGCCTAACAGGGAAGGGAAGGAATGAGCAGTTCTTC.

J is TRBJ2-4 and V is TRBV19, with 10 positions matching TRBD2. Germline-derived CDR1 and CDR2 are LNHDA and SQIVND (reference sequence). The CDR3 is made up of 18 amino acids. V dropped 5 bases and J dropped 7; count of bases not matched to a gene: 17. CDR3 nucleotides: TGTGCCAGTAGTCAAAGCTCCTTAGCGGGAGGAGGTGGGAACATTCAGTACTTC. Its translation: CASSQSSLAGGGGNIQYF.

The genes are TRBV5-5 and TRBJ2-2, with 7 bases lining up with TRBD2. The CDR3 runs to 19 residues. CDR1 and CDR2 (germline): SGHKS, YYEKEE (reference sequence). V dropped 3 bases and J dropped 7; count of bases not matched to a gene: 21. The CDR3 nucleotides read TGTGCCAGCAGCTGGGATATCTTGAGGCGCGGGGGACCGGACGGGGAGCTGTTTTTT. This translates into CASSWDILRRGGPDGELFF.

In regard to this clone: A junction end diverges from the germline sequence, so it may reflect a read error. The rearrangement uses TRBV7-7 and TRBJ2-1; no definite D call. The CDR3 is 15 residues long. Germline-derived CDR1 and CDR2 are SSHAT and FNYEAQ (reference sequence). The CDR3 sequence is CASSSRPGVGNEQFF. The CDR3 DNA is TGTGCTAGCAGCTCCCGCCCTGGGGTGGGCAATGAGCAGTTCTTC.

The rearrangement joins TRBV6-5 to TRBJ2-1; D gene uncertain. Deletions cut 4 bases from V and 10 bases from J, with 8 bases between. The CDR3 length is 11 residues. Germline CDR1 MNHEY, CDR2 SVGAGI. In nucleotides, the CDR3 is TGTGCCAGCAGTTTTAGGGAAGAGCAGTTCTTC. It yields the protein CASSFREEQFF.

V gene TRBV27 combines with J gene TRBJ1-1; a possible D gene is TRBD1 (5 bases). Trimming took off 4 bases at V and 4 bases at J, with 13 bases between the two ends. Germline V gives CDR1 MNHEY, CDR2 SMNVEV (reference sequence). The CDR3 totals 14 residues. CDR3 bases: TGTGCCAGCAGTTCCCGACGGGGGACCACTGAAGCTTTCTTT. It translates to CASSSRRGTTEAFF.

The chain couples TRBV6-5 to TRBJ1-2; D uncertain. The CDR3 has 14 residues. Trimming pared 2 bases from V and 4 bases from J, leaving 11 bases between. In germline, CDR1 is MNHEY, CDR2 SVGAGI. CDR3 sequence reads: CASSYADVSYGYTF. CDR3 in DNA: TGTGCCAGCAGTTACGCCGACGTCTCCTATGGCTACACCTTC.

V usage is TRBV5-1 and J usage is TRBJ1-1; no clear D gene. Germline V gene data show CDR1 as SGHRS and CDR2 as YFSETQ. V was pared by 7 bases and J by 1 base, with 17 bases between. CDR3 length equals 15 residues. In nucleotides, the CDR3 is TGCGCCAGCCGTCAAGATCCAAAACCGAACACTGAAGCTTTCTTT. Protein sequence: CASRQDPKPNTEAFF.

With regard to this clone: This likely reflects a read error, since a far larger clone is one base away. V is TRBV11-2 and J is TRBJ2-2; D is unresolved. The CDR3 runs to 12 residues. CDR1 is SGHAT and CDR2 is FQNNGV in the germline V gene. The germline V and J ends were trimmed by 1 base and 7 bases, with 4 bases remaining between them. CDR3 sequence reads: CASSLAGGELFF. DNA of the CDR3: TGTGCCAGCAGCTTAGCTGGCGGGGAGCTGTTTTTT.

The V gene is TRBV11-2, the J gene TRBJ2-2; D is unresolved. From germline, CDR1 is SGHAT and CDR2 FQNNGV. The length of the CDR3 is 18 residues. The ends were cut back, 0 bases at V and 1 base at J, with 15 bases in the middle. The CDR3 is CASSLDLSVLMNTGELFF. The DNA for the CDR3 is TGTGCCAGCAGCTTAGATCTAAGTGTCTTAATGAACACCGGGGAGCTGTTTTTT.

The chain is built from TRBV28 and TRBJ1-4, with 8 bases identical to TRBD1. The CDR3 runs to 13 residues. Germline V gene lookup returns CDR1 MDHEN and CDR2 SYDVKM. Losses at the gene ends were 8 bases for V and 8 bases for J; bases not matched to a gene: 7. The CDR3 sequence is CASGTGGHEKLFF. The CDR3 nucleotides are TGTGCCAGCGGGACAGGAGGTCACGAAAAACTGTTTTTT.

The chain links TRBV18 to TRBJ1-1; D not resolved. V lost 3 bases to trimming and J lost 0 bases, with 8 bases between them. The length of the CDR3 is 14 residues. In germline, CDR1 is KGHSH, CDR2 LQKENI. In DNA, the CDR3 is TGTGCCAGCTCACCCAGACACCTGAACACTGAAGCTTTCTTT. It codes for CASSPRHLNTEAFF. Full variable domain (missing parts from reference TRBV18 and TRBJ1-1): NAGVMQNPRHLVRRRGQEARLRCSPMKGHSHVYWYRQLPEEGLKFMVYLQKENIIDESGMPKERFSAEFPKEGPSILRIQQVVRGDSAAYFCASSPRHLNTEAFFGQGTRLTVV.

This clone was detected only a few times. This chain links TRBV18 with TRBJ2-1; no firm D call. Trimming cost V 1 base and J 7 bases, with 5 bases left between them. The CDR3 length is 12 residues. CDR1 is KGHSH, CDR2 LQKENI, per germline. CDR3 protein: CASSPRQNEQFF. The DNA for the CDR3 is TGTGCCAGCTCACCACGGCAGAATGAGCAGTTCTTC.

This clone was seen many times. The gene calls are TRBV2 and TRBJ1-5; D perhaps matches TRBD1 (5 bases). V shed 6 bases and J shed 2 bases, with 11 bases lying between them. CDR1 SNHLY and CDR2 FYNNEI come from the germline V gene. This CDR3 region has 14 residues. The CDR3 sequence: CASSLGGGNQPQHF. The CDR3 nucleotides read TGTGCCAGCAGCCTCGGGGGGGGCAATCAGCCCCAGCATTTT.

The chain couples TRBV2 to TRBJ2-1; 7 bases match TRBD2. V dropped 8 bases and J dropped 10; count of bases not matched to a gene: 8. CDR3 length equals 12 residues. Germline V lookup: CDR1 SNHLY, CDR2 FYNNEI. CDR3 sequence: CASSGRVGEQFF. As DNA, the CDR3 is TGTGCCAGCTCGGGGAGGGTTGGGGAGCAGTTCTTC. The full variable domain, its missing parts supplied by reference TRBV2 and TRBJ2-1, is EPEVTQTPSHQVTQMGQEVILRCVPISNHLYFYWYRQILGQKVEFLVSFYNNEISEKSEIFDDQFSVERPDGSNFTLKIRSTKLEDSAMYFCASSGRVGEQFFGPGTRLTVL.

This rearrangement joins TRBV30 to TRBJ1-6; D is unresolved. The CDR3 is 12 residues long. V dropped 3 bases and J dropped 8 bases, with 8 bases sitting between them. Germline V CDR1 and CDR2: GTSNPN, SVGIG (reference sequence). The CDR3 spells CAWRLNDSPLHF. The DNA for the CDR3 is TGTGCCTGGAGATTAAACGATTCACCCCTCCACTTT.

As concerns this clone: Other DNA sequences of this sample code for an identical CDR3. V usage is TRBV19 and J usage is TRBJ2-7; possible D gene TRBD2, 5 bases. The germline V gene encodes CDR1 LNHDA and CDR2 SQIVND (reference sequence). V lost 4 bases and J 2 bases, leaving 9 bases between the germline ends. CDR3 length equals 13 residues. The CDR3 here is CASSTSGAYEQYF. The CDR3 coding sequence is TGTGCCAGTAGTACATCCGGGGCCTACGAGCAGTACTTC.